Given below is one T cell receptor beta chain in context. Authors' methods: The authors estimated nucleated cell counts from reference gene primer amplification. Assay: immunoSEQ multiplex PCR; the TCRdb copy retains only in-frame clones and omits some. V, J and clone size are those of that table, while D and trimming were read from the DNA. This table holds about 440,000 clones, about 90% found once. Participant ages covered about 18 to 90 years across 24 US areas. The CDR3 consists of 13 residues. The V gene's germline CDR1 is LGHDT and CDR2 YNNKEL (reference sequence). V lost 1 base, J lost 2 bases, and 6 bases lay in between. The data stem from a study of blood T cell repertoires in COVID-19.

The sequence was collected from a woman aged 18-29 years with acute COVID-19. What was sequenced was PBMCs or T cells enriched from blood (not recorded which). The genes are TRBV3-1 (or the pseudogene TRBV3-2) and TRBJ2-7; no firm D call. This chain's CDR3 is CASSQGAPYEQYF. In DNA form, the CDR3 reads TGTGCCAGCAGCCAAGGGGCACCCTACGAGCAGTACTTC.